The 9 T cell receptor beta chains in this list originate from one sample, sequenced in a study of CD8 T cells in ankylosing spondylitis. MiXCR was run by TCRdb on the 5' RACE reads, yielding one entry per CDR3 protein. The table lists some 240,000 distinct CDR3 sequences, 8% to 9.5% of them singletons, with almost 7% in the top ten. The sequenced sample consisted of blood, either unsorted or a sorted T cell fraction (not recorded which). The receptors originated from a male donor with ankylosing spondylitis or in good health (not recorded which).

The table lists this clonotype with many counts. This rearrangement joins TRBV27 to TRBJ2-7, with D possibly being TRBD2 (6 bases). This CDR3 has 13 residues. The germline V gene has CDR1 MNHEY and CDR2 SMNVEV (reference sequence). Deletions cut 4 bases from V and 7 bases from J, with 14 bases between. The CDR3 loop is CASSWGTYREQYF. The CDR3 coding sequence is TGTGCCAGCAGTTGGGGGACTTATCGGGAGCAGTACTTC.

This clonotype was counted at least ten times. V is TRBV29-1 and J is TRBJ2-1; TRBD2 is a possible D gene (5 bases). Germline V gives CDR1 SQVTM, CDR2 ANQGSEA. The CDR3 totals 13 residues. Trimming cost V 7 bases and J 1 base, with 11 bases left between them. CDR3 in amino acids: CSARLPSYNEQFF. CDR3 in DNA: TGCAGCGCCCGACTACCGTCCTACAATGAGCAGTTCTTC.

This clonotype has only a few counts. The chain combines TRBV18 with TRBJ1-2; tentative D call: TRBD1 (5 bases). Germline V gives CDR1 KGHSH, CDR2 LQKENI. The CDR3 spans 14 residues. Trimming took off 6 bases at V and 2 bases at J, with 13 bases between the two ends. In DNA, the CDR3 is TGTGCCAGCTCCACGACGGGGGGGAACTATGGCTACACCTTC. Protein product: CASSTTGGNYGYTF.

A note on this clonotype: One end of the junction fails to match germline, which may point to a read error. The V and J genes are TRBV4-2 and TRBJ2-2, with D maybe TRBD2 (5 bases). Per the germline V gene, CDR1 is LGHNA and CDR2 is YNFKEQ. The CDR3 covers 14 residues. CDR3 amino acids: CAISPGLSTGELFF. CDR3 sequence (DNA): TGTGCCATCAGCCCTGGACTCTCCACCGGGGAGCTGTTTTTT.

This CDR3 reads CASSLDEDYYNEQFF. CDR3 DNA sequence: TGTGCCAGCTCACTGGATGAGGACTACTACAATGAGCAGTTCTTC. The genes are TRBV18 and TRBJ2-1; weak D call: TRBD2 (6 bases). V was clipped by 4 bases and J by 3 bases, with 13 bases between them. The germline V gene encodes CDR1 KGHSH and CDR2 LQKENI. The CDR3 runs 15 residues.

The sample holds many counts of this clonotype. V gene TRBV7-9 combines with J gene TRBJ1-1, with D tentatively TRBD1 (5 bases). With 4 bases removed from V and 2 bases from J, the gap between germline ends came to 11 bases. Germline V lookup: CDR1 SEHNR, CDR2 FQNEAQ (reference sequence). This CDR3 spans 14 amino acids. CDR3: CASSWEGLNTEAFF. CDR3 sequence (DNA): TGTGCCAGCAGCTGGGAGGGGCTCAACACTGAAGCTTTCTTT.

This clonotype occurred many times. CDR3 amino acids: CASSDGTTDPLHF. As DNA, the CDR3 is TGCGCCAGCAGTGACGGGACAACGGATCCCCTCCACTTT. This sequence joins TRBV5-1 and TRBJ1-6; D perhaps matches TRBD1 (6 bases). The germline gives CDR1 SGHRS, CDR2 YFSETQ. The CDR3 consists of 13 residues. Trimming left V 5 bases short and J 13 bases short, with 16 bases between.

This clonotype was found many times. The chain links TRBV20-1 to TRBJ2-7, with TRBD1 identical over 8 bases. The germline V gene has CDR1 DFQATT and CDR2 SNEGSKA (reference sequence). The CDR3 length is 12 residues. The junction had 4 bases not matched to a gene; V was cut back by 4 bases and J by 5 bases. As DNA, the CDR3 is TGCAGTGCTACTGACAGGGGCGACGAGCAGTACTTC. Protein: CSATDRGDEQYF.

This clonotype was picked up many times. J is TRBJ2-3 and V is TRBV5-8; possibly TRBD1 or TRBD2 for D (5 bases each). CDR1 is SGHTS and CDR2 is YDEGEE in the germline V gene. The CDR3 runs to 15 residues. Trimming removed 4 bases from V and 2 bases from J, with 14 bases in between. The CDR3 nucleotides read TGTGCCAGCAGCACCGGGACGGTACTCACAGATACGCAGTATTTT. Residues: CASSTGTVLTDTQYF.